The 21 T cell receptor beta chains in this list originate from one sample, sequenced in a study of CD8 T cells in Susac syndrome. With random hexamers, reverse transcription was performed on about 0.45 to 1 ug of RNA. Via MiXCR, TCRdb re-called the immunoSEQ multiplex PCR reads, giving one row per CDR3 protein. The sample lists some 170,000 distinct CDR3 sequences, 93% occurring once. The material sequenced was CD4+ T cells from PBMCs. These receptors originate from a human donor in good health.

V gene TRBV5-1 combines with J gene TRBJ1-4, with D possibly matching TRBD1 (5 bases). The germline gives CDR1 SGHRS, CDR2 YFSETQ. The V end was cut by 2 bases, the J end by 7 bases, with 15 bases between. CDR3 size: 15 residues. The CDR3 region is CASSFLGLGAEKLFF. CDR3 coding DNA: TGCGCCAGCAGCTTTTTGGGACTTGGAGCTGAAAAACTGTTTTTT.

This rearrangement joins TRBV12-3 or TRBV12-4 to TRBJ1-2; D possibly corresponds to TRBD1 (5 bases). V gave up 4 bases and J gave up 6 bases, with 9 bases separating them. CDR3 length: 12 residues. CDR3 bases: TGTGCCAGCAGTTGGACAACTAATGGCTACACCTTC. This codes for CASSWTTNGYTF.

In its sample, this clonotype was seen once. The chain employs TRBV19 and TRBJ1-3; D remains ambiguous. The CDR3 covers 15 residues. Between the trimmed V and J ends, which lost 3 bases and 3 bases, there was a span of 12 bases. The V gene's germline CDR1 is LNHDA and CDR2 SQIVND (reference sequence). CDR3 sequence reads: CASSIGSVLGNTIYF. The CDR3 DNA reads as TGTGCCAGTAGTATTGGAAGCGTGCTTGGAAACACCATATATTTT.

Only one count was recorded for this clonotype. The chain has TRBV6-5 and TRBJ1-5, with TRBD1 matching over 8 bases. The CDR3 is 13 residues long. Germline trimming cut 9 bases from V and 5 bases from J; bases unmatched to any gene: 6. Per the germline V gene, CDR1 is MNHEY and CDR2 is SVGAGI. This CDR3 is CASWTGNDQPQHF. For the CDR3, the DNA is TGTGCCAGTTGGACAGGGAATGATCAGCCCCAGCATTTT.

This chain uses TRBV20-1 with TRBJ2-7; D might be TRBD1 or TRBD2, each matching 5 bases. The CDR3 totals 13 residues. Germline V gives CDR1 DFQATT, CDR2 SNEGSKA (reference sequence). V dropped 1 base and J dropped 6 bases, with 13 bases sitting between them. The CDR3 loop is CSARGQGRGEQYF. The CDR3, as DNA: TGCAGTGCTAGAGGGCAGGGTCGGGGCGAGCAGTACTTC.

This chain links TRBV20-1 with TRBJ2-5; the D gene is possibly TRBD1 (5 bases). The CDR3 is 12 amino acids. V dropped 4 bases and J dropped 4 bases, with 10 bases sitting between them. The V gene's germline CDR1 is DFQATT and CDR2 SNEGSKA (reference sequence). The CDR3 coding sequence is TGCAGTGCTATGGGCCAGGGAGAGACCCAGTACTTC. It codes for CSAMGQGETQYF.

This clonotype was found once. The rearrangement joins TRBV5-1 to TRBJ2-7; D might be TRBD1 or TRBD2, each matching 5 bases. Trimming stripped 3 bases from V and 0 bases from J, with 16 bases between. Per germline, CDR1 SGHRS and CDR2 YFSETQ. There are 16 residues in the CDR3. The DNA for the CDR3 is TGCGCCAGCAGCTGGGAGTCAGGGCCGTTCTCCTACGAGCAGTACTTC. Protein product: CASSWESGPFSYEQYF. The whole variable domain, remainder taken from reference TRBV5-1 and TRBJ2-7, is KAGVTQTPRYLIKTRGQQVTLSCSPISGHRSVSWYQQTPGQGLQFLFEYFSETQRNKGNFPGRFSGRQFSNSRSEMNVSTLELGDSALYLCASSWESGPFSYEQYFGPGTRLTVT.

V and J are TRBV5-1 and TRBJ2-2, with D maybe TRBD1 (5 bases). The length of the CDR3 is 16 residues. V was clipped by 4 bases and J by 4 bases, with 17 bases between them. Germline CDR1 is SGHRS and CDR2 is YFSETQ. The chain's CDR3 is CASSPRQGISTGELFF. The CDR3 nucleotides are TGCGCCAGCAGCCCTCGGCAGGGTATAAGCACCGGGGAGCTGTTTTTT.

V usage is TRBV23-1 and J usage is TRBJ1-1, with D tentatively TRBD1 (5 bases). TRBV23-1 is classed as an ORF, of uncertain function. V lost 2 bases and J lost 7, with 8 bases in between. The CDR3 runs 12 residues. The CDR3 sequence is CASSQQGDEAFF. The CDR3 DNA follows: TGCGCCAGCAGTCAACAGGGTGATGAAGCTTTCTTT.

The V and J genes are TRBV6-5 and TRBJ2-5; 7 nucleotides match TRBD1. The CDR3 is 17 amino acids. The V gene's germline CDR1 is MNHEY and CDR2 SVGAGI. With 0 bases clipped from V and 4 bases from J, the junction kept 11 bases outside the gene matches. The CDR3, as DNA: TGTGCCAGCAGTTACTCTCCCGGGACAGCCTACGGAGAGACCCAGTACTTC. Protein: CASSYSPGTAYGETQYF.

This chain connects TRBV4-1 to TRBJ2-5, with D possibly being TRBD1 or TRBD2 (5 bases each). The CDR3 length is 14 residues. Germline lookup yields CDR1 MGHRA and CDR2 YSYEKL. V lost 4 bases, J lost 5 bases, and 14 bases lay in between. The CDR3 DNA is TGCGCCAGCAGCCTCCAGGGTGAGGGGGAGACCCAGTACTTC. Translation: CASSLQGEGETQYF.

The gene calls are TRBV10-3 and TRBJ2-1, with 9 positions matching TRBD2. J gave up 4 bases and V 6 bases, and 10 bases lay outside the gene matches. The CDR3 runs 16 residues. Germline CDR1 and CDR2: ENHRY and SYGVKD. The CDR3, as DNA: TGTGCCATCAGGCCTCTGGGCGGGGGGGATTACAATGAGCAGTTCTTC. Translated: CAIRPLGGGDYNEQFF.

The rearrangement links TRBV7-9 to TRBJ1-2; 9 nucleotides line up with TRBD1. From germline, CDR1 is SEHNR and CDR2 FQNEAQ (reference sequence). J was trimmed by 7 bases and V by 2 bases; bases with no gene match: 11. CDR3 size: 16 residues. The CDR3 sequence: CASSLSSGQGISGYTF. The CDR3 nucleotides are TGTGCCAGCAGCTTATCGTCAGGACAGGGGATAAGTGGCTACACCTTC.

This clonotype was seen only a few times. V and J are TRBV7-3 and TRBJ1-1; no firm D call. Germline V CDR1 and CDR2: SGHTA, FQGTGA. The CDR3 spans 13 residues. Between the trimmed V and J ends, which lost 3 bases and 3 bases, there was a span of 8 bases. Here the CDR3 reads CASSFTTDTEAFF. CDR3 coding DNA: TGTGCCAGCAGCTTCACAACCGACACTGAAGCTTTCTTT. Full variable domain (outside the CDR3, taken from reference TRBV7-3 and TRBJ1-1): GAGVSQTPSNKVTEKGKYVELRCDPISGHTALYWYRQSLGQGPEFLIYFQGTGAADDSGLPNDRFFAVRPEGSVSTLKIQRTERGDSAVYLCASSFTTDTEAFFGQGTRLTVV.

This sequence joins TRBV7-9 and TRBJ2-1, with 8 bases matching TRBD1. J gave up 8 bases and V 5 bases, and 5 bases lay outside the gene matches. The CDR3 loop spans 13 amino acids. From germline, CDR1 is SEHNR and CDR2 FQNEAQ (reference sequence). CDR3 DNA sequence: TGTGCCAGCAGCCCGACAGGGGTTGATGAGCAGTTCTTC. This encodes CASSPTGVDEQFF.

This clonotype was seen only once. The chain has TRBV2 and TRBJ2-5, with TRBD1 identical over 7 bases. Looked up from germline, CDR1 is SNHLY and CDR2 is FYNNEI. With 7 bases clipped from V and 1 base from J, the junction kept 9 bases outside the gene matches. This CDR3 region has 15 residues. The CDR3 is CASKLITGVQETQYF. CDR3 in DNA: TGTGCCAGCAAACTAATCACAGGGGTCCAAGAGACCCAGTACTTC.

The rearrangement links TRBV2 to TRBJ2-1; D might be TRBD1 (5 bases). V dropped 6 bases and J dropped 8 bases, with 11 bases sitting between them. Per the germline V gene, CDR1 is SNHLY and CDR2 is FYNNEI. The CDR3 is 12 residues long. CDR3 sequence: CASRRQGYEQFF. As DNA, the CDR3 is TGTGCCAGCAGAAGGCAGGGTTATGAGCAGTTCTTC.

The chain employs TRBV18 and TRBJ2-1, with unresolved D. Germline CDR1 KGHSH, CDR2 LQKENI. With 3 bases removed from V and 1 base from J, the gap between germline ends came to 7 bases. The CDR3 loop spans 14 amino acids. The CDR3 DNA reads as TGTGCCAGCTCACCGGGTCCTTCCTACAATGAGCAGTTCTTC. Its translation is CASSPGPSYNEQFF.

The J gene is TRBJ1-2, the V gene TRBV20-1; 7 bases match TRBD1. Germline values: CDR1 DFQATT, CDR2 SNEGSKA (reference sequence). The ends lost 5 bases at V and 1 base at J; junction bases unmatched: 10. The CDR3 extends over 15 amino acids. CDR3 sequence: CSAGTGTDFNYGYTF. The CDR3 DNA follows: TGCAGTGCTGGGACCGGGACAGATTTTAACTATGGCTACACCTTC.

The V and J genes are TRBV3-1 and TRBJ2-7; D may be TRBD1 (6 bases). Trimming took 0 bases from V and 6 from J, leaving 9 bases between them. The CDR3 spans 13 residues. Germline loops: CDR1 LGHDT, CDR2 YNNKEL (reference sequence). CDR3 DNA: TGTGCCAGCAGCCAAGATTACAGGGTCGAGCAGTACTTC. Translated, it gives CASSQDYRVEQYF.

The rearrangement joins TRBV5-1 to TRBJ2-7, with 10 bases that match TRBD1. From germline, CDR1 is SGHRS and CDR2 YFSETQ. The V gene end was trimmed by 0 bases and the J gene end by 0 bases; junction bases not matched to a gene: 0. This CDR3 has 15 amino acids. The CDR3 protein is CASSLGQGASYEQYF. In DNA form, the CDR3 reads TGCGCCAGCAGCTTGGGACAGGGGGCCTCCTACGAGCAGTACTTC.